This passage covers 30 T cell receptor beta chains from one sample sequenced in a study of pediatric ulcerative colitis. Rectal tissue came from one to two pinch biopsies taken at colonoscopy. TCRdb's copy holds only in-frame clones and misses some; the assay was immunoSEQ multiplex PCR. The sample contains around 13,000 clones, around 77% of which appear only once. The sample comprised gut tissue. These receptors came from a boy younger than 18 who was a control in a study of pediatric ulcerative colitis.

The CDR3 coding sequence is TGTGCCTGGAGTGTGGGGCAGGTGGCTGGAAACACCATATATTTT. It encodes CAWSVGQVAGNTIYF. The J gene is TRBJ1-3, the V gene TRBV30; D might be TRBD1 (5 bases). The length of the CDR3 is 15 residues. Germline lookup yields CDR1 GTSNPN and CDR2 SVGIG (reference sequence). V was shortened by 0 bases and J by 2 bases, with 11 bases between the two germline ends. The whole variable domain, filled in from reference TRBV30 and TRBJ1-3, reads SQTIHQWPATLVQPVGSPLSLECTVEGTSNPNLYWYRQAAGRGLQLLFYSVGIGQISSEVPQNLSASRPQDRQFILSSKKLLLSDSGFYLCAWSVGQVAGNTIYFGEGSWLTVV.

The J gene is TRBJ2-5, the V gene TRBV11-1; no definite D call. The CDR3 is made up of 13 amino acids. Germline assignment: CDR1 SGHAT and CDR2 FQDESV (reference sequence). Trimming pared 3 bases from V and 6 bases from J, leaving 11 bases between. The CDR3 nucleotides are TGTGCCAGCAGCTTGCCCCGGTCGCAGACCCAGTACTTC. Translation: CASSLPRSQTQYF.

This chain joins TRBV19 and TRBJ1-1; D is unresolved. The germline V and J ends were trimmed by 5 bases and 1 base, with 11 bases remaining between them. This CDR3 region has 14 residues. Germline CDR1 reads LNHDA; CDR2 reads SQIVND (reference sequence). CDR3 residues: CASSLGRSNTEAFF. The CDR3 region has the DNA TGTGCCAGTAGTCTGGGCCGCTCGAACACTGAAGCTTTCTTT.

The V and J genes are TRBV7-2 and TRBJ2-1; 10 positions agree with TRBD2. Germline lookup yields CDR1 SGHTA and CDR2 FQGNSA. This CDR3 region has 13 residues. J lost 9 bases, V lost 1 base, and 0 bases had no gene match. The CDR3 region is CASSLGTSGEQFF. Written as DNA, the CDR3 is TGTGCCAGCAGCTTAGGGACTAGCGGTGAGCAGTTCTTC.

V is TRBV27 and J is TRBJ2-7, with 12 bases that match TRBD2. J was trimmed by 7 bases and V by 9 bases; bases with no gene match: 16. This CDR3 region has 16 residues. CDR1 is MNHEY, CDR2 SMNVEV, per germline (reference sequence). CDR3 loop: CARDRGLAGGPREQYV. In nucleotides, the CDR3 is TGTGCCAGAGACCGCGGGCTAGCGGGAGGGCCGAGAGAGCAGTACGTC.

This clone was seen more than once but under ten times. At one boundary the junction diverges from the germline segment, which might be a read error. The chain is built from TRBV7-7 and TRBJ2-5; tentatively, D is TRBD2 (7 bases). CDR1 is SSHAT and CDR2 is FNYEAQ in the germline V gene (reference sequence). CDR3 length equals 15 residues. The CDR3 DNA reads as TGTGCTAGCAGCTTAGTCGGGGGGCGCGGGGAGACCCAGTACTTC. This sequence encodes CASSLVGGRGETQYF.

The CDR3 is CASSPPAGNTIYF. DNA of the CDR3: TGTGCCAGCAGCCCTCCAGCTGGAAACACCATATATTTT. The chain employs TRBV7-3 and TRBJ1-3; D is unresolved. The CDR3 spans 13 residues. Trimming took off 5 bases at V and 2 bases at J, with 7 bases between the two ends. Germline V CDR1 and CDR2: SGHTA, FQGTGA.

This chain connects TRBV2 to TRBJ2-3; D is ambiguous. V was pared by 3 bases and J by 2 bases, with 9 bases between. Germline V gene data show CDR1 as SNHLY and CDR2 as FYNNEI. The CDR3 has 14 residues. In DNA form, the CDR3 reads TGTGCCAGCAGTGACGGTCTCAACACAGATACGCAGTATTTT. It codes for CASSDGLNTDTQYF.

This chain joins TRBV5-1 and TRBJ2-6; 12 bases line up with TRBD2. Trimming cost V 3 bases and J 2 bases; bases outside gene matches: 9. The CDR3 runs to 19 residues. CDR1 SGHRS and CDR2 YFSETQ come from the germline V gene. In DNA, the CDR3 is TGCGCCAGCAGCTCCACTGGGAGACTAGCGGGAGCTGGGGCCAACGTCCTGACTTTC. Its protein product is CASSSTGRLAGAGANVLTF. Full variable domain (outside the CDR3, taken from reference TRBV5-1 and TRBJ2-6): KAGVTQTPRYLIKTRGQQVTLSCSPISGHRSVSWYQQTPGQGLQFLFEYFSETQRNKGNFPGRFSGRQFSNSRSEMNVSTLELGDSALYLCASSSTGRLAGAGANVLTFGAGSRLTVL.

This chain links TRBV27 with TRBJ1-2; D unresolved. Trimming cost V 5 bases and J 7 bases, with 14 bases left between them. The CDR3 consists of 13 residues. Germline CDR1 and CDR2: MNHEY and SMNVEV (reference sequence). This CDR3 reads CASSPGPGSGYTF. CDR3 nucleotides: TGTGCCAGCAGTCCTGGACCGGGAAGTGGCTACACCTTC.

The chain uses TRBV5-4 and TRBJ1-2, with unresolved D. Per germline, CDR1 SGHNT and CDR2 YYREEE (reference sequence). Trimming pared 4 bases from V and 0 bases from J, leaving 13 bases between. The CDR3 sequence is 15 residues long. CDR3 nucleotides: TGTGCCAGCAGCGACCGACGGAACTCTAACTATGGCTACACCTTC. Its protein is CASSDRRNSNYGYTF.

This chain uses TRBV6-5 with TRBJ2-2, with 7 bases lining up with TRBD2. The length of the CDR3 is 14 residues. V gave up 8 bases and J gave up 6 bases; unmatched junction bases: 9. Germline CDR1 is MNHEY and CDR2 is SVGAGI. The CDR3 sequence: CASRTGGSAGELFF. The CDR3 bases are TGTGCCAGCCGTACGGGGGGTAGCGCCGGGGAGCTGTTTTTT.

The V and J genes are TRBV2 and TRBJ2-4; 15 bases agree with TRBD2. This CDR3 is built from 19 residues. J was trimmed by 0 bases and V by 2 bases; bases with no gene match: 5. Germline loops: CDR1 SNHLY, CDR2 FYNNEI. As DNA, the CDR3 is TGTGCCAGCAGTGAAATCGGGACTAGCGGGGGGACAGCCAAAAACATTCAGTACTTC. It codes for CASSEIGTSGGTAKNIQYF. The full variable domain, with the rest looked up from reference TRBV2 and TRBJ2-4, is EPEVTQTPSHQVTQMGQEVILRCVPISNHLYFYWYRQILGQKVEFLVSFYNNEISEKSEIFDDQFSVERPDGSNFTLKIRSTKLEDSAMYFCASSEIGTSGGTAKNIQYFGAGTRLSVL.

This clone has just a few counts. The V and J genes are TRBV7-9 and TRBJ1-1; D ambiguous. There are 10 residues in the CDR3. The germline V gene encodes CDR1 SEHNR and CDR2 FQNEAQ (reference sequence). V dropped 3 bases and J dropped 4 bases, with 0 bases sitting between them. CDR3 loop: CASSFTEAFF. Written as DNA, the CDR3 is TGTGCCAGCAGCTTCACTGAAGCTTTCTTT.

The chain uses TRBV6-1 and TRBJ1-2; D is uncertain. V lost 0 bases to trimming and J lost 5 bases, with 10 bases between them. The length of the CDR3 is 14 residues. Germline CDR1 reads MNHNS; CDR2 reads SASEGT. This CDR3 reads CASSEAVDGYGYTF. The CDR3 bases are TGTGCCAGCAGTGAAGCGGTGGACGGGTATGGCTACACCTTC.

The genes are TRBV11-2 and TRBJ2-2, with unresolved D. CDR3 length: 15 residues. Germline CDR1 and CDR2: SGHAT and FQNNGV. Trimming shortened V by 5 bases and J by 1 base, and 11 bases separated the two germline ends. As DNA, the CDR3 is TGTGCCAGCAGCCCAGTGGTTAGGAACACCGGGGAGCTGTTTTTT. The encoded protein is CASSPVVRNTGELFF.

The CDR3 loop is CASGSGELFF. CDR3 in DNA: TGTGCCAGCGGGTCCGGGGAGCTGTTTTTT. The chain couples TRBV6-5 to TRBJ2-2; D is unclear. This CDR3 is 10 amino acids long. V lost 8 bases to trimming and J lost 6 bases, with 4 bases between them. Germline loops: CDR1 MNHEY, CDR2 SVGAGI.

The chain carries TRBV7-2 and TRBJ2-1; no definite D call. The V end lost 5 bases, the J end lost 6 bases, and 11 bases lay between the germline ends. This CDR3 has 13 residues. Germline CDR1 and CDR2: SGHTA and FQGNSA. This chain's CDR3 is CASSPSAGNEQFF. The CDR3 DNA sequence: TGTGCCAGCAGCCCGTCGGCCGGCAATGAGCAGTTCTTC.

The chain combines TRBV27 with TRBJ1-1; D is ambiguous. In germline, CDR1 is MNHEY, CDR2 SMNVEV (reference sequence). This CDR3 contains 14 residues. Trimming stripped 6 bases from V and 1 base from J, with 12 bases between. The CDR3 here is CASRRDTRNTEAFF. The CDR3 DNA reads as TGTGCCAGCAGGCGAGATACACGGAACACTGAAGCTTTCTTT.

The V gene is TRBV25-1, the J gene TRBJ1-4; D ambiguous. This CDR3 comprises 18 residues. Germline V gene lookup returns CDR1 MGHDK and CDR2 SYGVNS. The V gene lost 4 bases and the J gene lost 0 bases, with 18 bases spanning the gap. The CDR3 DNA reads as TGTGCCAGCAGTGGCCACATGGACTACGGTGCAACTAATGAAAAACTGTTTTTT. It codes for CASSGHMDYGATNEKLFF.

The chain carries TRBV5-1 and TRBJ2-3; D remains unclear. Trimming removed 0 bases at V and 1 base at J, with 12 bases between. The CDR3 totals 16 residues. Germline CDR1 SGHRS, CDR2 YFSETQ. This chain's CDR3 is CASSLGGLSGTDTQYF. CDR3 DNA sequence: TGCGCCAGCAGCTTGGGGGGATTAAGTGGCACAGATACGCAGTATTTT.

J is TRBJ2-5 and V is TRBV5-1; 10 nucleotides match TRBD2. Trimming removed 5 bases from V and 5 bases from J; junction bases left unmatched: 9. CDR1 is SGHRS, CDR2 YFSETQ, per germline. The CDR3 has 15 residues. CDR3 in amino acids: CASSTLAGVGETQYF. CDR3 DNA: TGCGCCAGCAGTACTCTAGCGGGAGTCGGGGAGACCCAGTACTTC.

This sequence joins TRBV19 and TRBJ2-5, with D perhaps given as TRBD1 or TRBD2 (5 bases each). CDR3 length equals 12 residues. Germline V lookup: CDR1 LNHDA, CDR2 SQIVND (reference sequence). With 5 bases removed from V and 5 bases from J, the gap between germline ends came to 9 bases. The CDR3: CASSPGTETQYF. CDR3 DNA: TGTGCCAGTAGTCCAGGGACCGAGACCCAGTACTTC. Full variable domain (rest looked up from reference TRBV19 and TRBJ2-5): DGGITQSPKYLFRKEGQNVTLSCEQNLNHDAMYWYRQDPGQGLRLIYYSQIVNDFQKGDIAEGYSVSREKKESFPLTVTSAQKNPTAFYLCASSPGTETQYFGPGTRLLVL.

A single count supports this clone. This chain joins TRBV5-6 and TRBJ2-6, with 7 bases lining up with TRBD2. There are 17 residues in the CDR3. Germline V gene data show CDR1 as SGHDT and CDR2 as YYEEEE. J gave up 4 bases and V 0 bases, and 7 bases lay outside the gene matches. In DNA, the CDR3 is TGTGCCAGCAGCTTGGCCCCGGGGGGACCCGGGGCCAACGTCCTGACTTTC. As protein: CASSLAPGGPGANVLTF.

This clone showed up just a few times. At the DNA level, this CDR3 is encoded by other sequences in the same sample as well. This chain joins TRBV19 and TRBJ1-4, with D perhaps TRBD1 (5 bases). CDR1 and CDR2 (germline): LNHDA, SQIVND (reference sequence). The CDR3 totals 14 residues. Trimming left V 3 bases short and J 0 bases short, with 5 bases between. The DNA of the CDR3 is TGTGCCAGTAGTATGGGGGCAACTAATGAAAAACTGTTTTTT. It specifies CASSMGATNEKLFF.

The V and J genes are TRBV7-2 and TRBJ2-6; 8 nucleotides match TRBD1. V dropped 5 bases and J dropped 0; count of bases not matched to a gene: 9. This CDR3 contains 18 residues. Germline CDR1 and CDR2: SGHTA and FQGNSA. The DNA for the CDR3 is TGTGCCAGCAGCCCGCAGGGGGCCCGACTCTCTGGGGCCAACGTCCTGACTTTC. Encoded protein: CASSPQGARLSGANVLTF.

The rearrangement links TRBV19 to TRBJ2-1, with TRBD2 matching over 14 bases. This CDR3 comprises 17 residues. The germline V gene encodes CDR1 LNHDA and CDR2 SQIVND (reference sequence). The ends lost 3 bases at V and 6 bases at J; junction bases unmatched: 7. CDR3 sequence reads: CASSMGLAGAAGNEQFF. The CDR3 coding sequence is TGTGCCAGTAGTATGGGACTAGCGGGAGCCGCCGGCAATGAGCAGTTCTTC.

This clone was detected only a few times. The chain has TRBV1 and TRBJ1-3. TRBV1 represents a pseudogene. The CDR3 totals 16 residues. CDR3 sequence (DNA): TGCACCAGCAGCCAAGATGCCCACTCTGCTGGAAACACCATATATTTT. Protein sequence: CTSSQDAHSAGNTIYF.

The V call is TRBV2, the J call TRBJ2-7; unclear D gene. Trimming took off 6 bases at V and 4 bases at J, with 4 bases between the two ends. The CDR3 contains 10 residues. The germline gives CDR1 SNHLY, CDR2 FYNNEI. The CDR3, as DNA: TGTGCCAGCAGCAAGTACGAGCAGTACGTC. Translating gives CASSKYEQYV.

The chain carries TRBV5-4 and TRBJ1-1, with TRBD1 matching over 7 bases. The CDR3 has 14 amino acids. The V and J ends lost 3 bases and 5 bases, in that order; junction bases with no gene match: 7. Germline assignment: CDR1 SGHNT and CDR2 YYREEE (reference sequence). The CDR3 DNA reads as TGTGCCAGCAGCTCACAGGGGCGGGGGACTGAAGCTTTCTTT. Protein product: CASSSQGRGTEAFF.